The rows below give T cell receptor beta chains drawn from one sample of a study of blood T cell repertoires in COVID-19. Generated by immunoSEQ multiplex PCR, the TCRdb table keeps only in-frame clones and is missing some. The sample comprises about 62,000 clones, about four fifths of which are singletons, and around 6% rests with the top ten. Material: peripheral blood. All receptors derive from a woman between 45 and 65 years old with active or convalescent COVID-19. Both conserved end residues are part of each CDR3. The order of the fields is J gene, clone size, V gene, D gene, CDR3 protein, CDR3 DNA. D genes are given only for firm matches. Where a row states a size, it is once, few, many or the class of an expanded clone; other rows omit it.

>TRBJ1-2|NA|TRBV6-1|NA
CASSESVGGRYGYTF
TGTGCCAGCAGTGAGTCCGTCGGGGGGCGATATGGCTACACCTTC
>TRBJ1-4|NA|TRBV6-5|NA
CASALQGLAEKLFF
TGTGCCAGCGCCCTACAGGGTCTCGCGGAAAAACTGTTTTTT
>TRBJ1-1|NA|TRBV5-4|TRBD1
CASSLEVNRGRGVIGEAFF
TGTGCCAGCAGCTTGGAGGTAAACAGGGGCCGTGGGGTCATCGGTGAAGCTTTCTTT
>TRBJ2-1|NA|TRBV27|TRBD1
CASGDRGPNDEQFF
TGTGCCAGCGGGGACAGGGGGCCTAACGATGAGCAGTTCTTC
>TRBJ1-6|few|TRBV10-1|NA
CASSGWTADSPLHF
TGCGCCAGCAGTGGCTGGACAGCTGATTCACCCCTCCACTTT
>TRBJ1-5|NA|TRBV19|NA
CASSIVWSYSNQPQHF
TGTGCCAGTAGTATAGTTTGGAGTTATAGCAATCAGCCCCAGCATTTT
>TRBJ1-5|NA|TRBV6-2/TRBV6-3|NA
CASSYPQENSNQPQHF
TGTGCCAGCAGTTACCCACAGGAGAATAGCAATCAGCCCCAGCATTTT
>TRBJ2-3|NA|TRBV4-1|NA
CASSRLGLGTDTQYF
TGCGCCAGCAGCCGCCTGGGACTGGGCACAGATACGCAGTATTTT
>TRBJ2-7|NA|TRBV5-1|TRBD1
CASSFTDRVDEQYF
TGCGCCAGCAGCTTTACGGACAGGGTTGACGAGCAGTACTTC
>TRBJ1-2|few|TRBV4-3|NA
CASSQDRVSGYTF
TGCGCCAGCAGCCAAGATCGTGTCTCCGGCTACACCTTC
>TRBJ1-6|many|TRBV25-1|TRBD1
CASTRTGTLHF
TGTGCCAGCACTCGGACAGGGACCCTCCACTTT
>TRBJ2-7|NA|TRBV7-8|TRBD2
CASSLGTSGYYEQYF
TGTGCCAGCAGCTTGGGGACTAGCGGTTACTACGAGCAGTACTTC
>TRBJ1-2|NA|TRBV6-7|NA
CASRGPWSSIYYGYTF
TGTGCCAGCCGAGGCCCCTGGTCGAGCATTTACTATGGCTACACCTTC
>TRBJ1-5|NA|TRBV30|NA
CAWSPHSGFLGQPQHF
TGTGCCTGGAGCCCTCACTCGGGATTTTTGGGGCAGCCCCAGCATTTT
>TRBJ1-5|NA|TRBV7-9|NA
CASSPGNQPQHF
TGTGCCAGCAGCCCGGGCAATCAGCCCCAGCATTTT
>TRBJ1-6|NA|TRBV2|TRBD1
CASSDEQGKRRSYNSPLHF
TGTGCCAGCAGTGACGAACAGGGGAAGCGGAGGTCCTATAATTCACCCCTCCACTTT
>TRBJ2-3|NA|TRBV5-1|NA
CASSLSTAAGTDTQYF
TGCGCCAGCAGCTTGTCGACTGCCGCGGGCACAGATACGCAGTATTTT
>TRBJ1-1|NA|TRBV3-1/TRBV3-2|NA
CASSPIVNTEAFF
TGTGCCAGCAGCCCGATAGTGAACACTGAAGCTTTCTTT
>TRBJ2-5|NA|TRBV19|NA
CASSPLRAGVVSQETQYF
TGTGCCAGTAGTCCACTACGGGCAGGGGTTGTTTCCCAAGAGACCCAGTACTTC
>TRBJ1-2|NA|TRBV7-3|NA
CASSAIPGNYGYTF
TGTGCCAGCAGCGCCATCCCGGGAAACTATGGCTACACCTTC
>TRBJ1-2|NA|TRBV14|NA
CASSPGVRYGYTF
TGTGCCAGCAGCCCGGGGGTTAGGTATGGCTACACCTTC
>TRBJ2-3|NA|TRBV4-2|TRBD2
CASSLGRWWTSGNTDTQYF
TGTGCCAGCAGCCTTGGTCGGTGGTGGACTAGCGGGAACACAGATACGCAGTATTTT
>TRBJ1-2|NA|TRBV6-5|NA
CASLGGGANYGYTF
TGTGCCAGCCTTGGGGGGGGCGCTAACTATGGCTACACCTTC
>TRBJ1-2|NA|TRBV5-1|NA
CASSLDSYGYTF
TGCGCCAGCAGCTTGGACAGCTATGGCTACACCTTC
>TRBJ2-1|NA|TRBV19|NA
CASNSYNEQFF
TGTGCCAGCAACTCCTACAATGAGCAGTTCTTC
>TRBJ2-5|NA|TRBV7-2|TRBD2
CASSFQRGPETQYF
TGTGCCAGCAGCTTTCAGCGGGGGCCAGAGACCCAGTACTTC
>TRBJ2-1|NA|TRBV25-1|TRBD2
CASSEGGRYNEQFF
TGTGCCAGCAGTGAGGGGGGGAGGTACAATGAGCAGTTCTTC
>TRBJ1-2|NA|TRBV20-1|NA
CSASARHSGGYTF
TGCAGTGCTAGTGCTCGCCATAGCGGAGGCTACACCTTC
>TRBJ2-2|once|TRBV3-1/TRBV3-2|NA
CASSQDIGFTGELFF
TGTGCCAGCAGCCAAGATATCGGGTTTACCGGGGAGCTGTTTTTT
>TRBJ2-1|NA|TRBV10-3|TRBD2
CAISTSGPYNEQFF
TGTGCCATCAGTACTAGCGGGCCCTACAATGAGCAGTTCTTC
>TRBJ1-1|few|TRBV7-3|NA
CASSSLAATEAFF
TGTGCCAGCAGCTCCCTGGCGGCCACTGAAGCTTTCTTT
>TRBJ2-5|NA|TRBV15|TRBD1
CATSSRQGVGQETQYF
TGTGCCACCAGCAGTAGACAGGGTGTAGGCCAAGAGACCCAGTACTTC
>TRBJ1-1|few|TRBV6-2/TRBV6-3|NA
CASSFSSEAFF
TGTGCCAGCAGTTTTAGCTCTGAAGCTTTCTTT
>TRBJ1-3|once|TRBV3-1/TRBV3-2|NA
CASSSEFGNTIYF
TGTGCCAGCAGCTCCGAGTTTGGAAACACCATATATTTT
>TRBJ2-2|NA|TRBV2|TRBD2
CASSVGRGRGELFF
TGTGCCAGCAGTGTCGGCCGCGGGAGAGGGGAGCTGTTTTTT
>TRBJ2-3|NA|TRBV7-2|NA
CASSNRFGVTDTQYF
TGTGCCAGCAGCAACCGTTTCGGGGTCACAGATACGCAGTATTTT
>TRBJ1-2|NA|TRBV5-1|NA
CASSLDRAGNGYTF
TGCGCCAGCAGCTTGGACCGGGCAGGGAATGGCTACACCTTC
>TRBJ2-1|few|TRBV24-1|TRBD1
CATSDPGTGGHNEQFF
TGTGCCACCAGTGACCCCGGGACAGGGGGCCACAATGAGCAGTTCTTC
>TRBJ1-2|NA|TRBV28|NA
CASSLGGTAYGYTF
TGTGCCAGCAGTTTGGGGGGGACGGCCTATGGCTACACCTTC
>TRBJ1-5|NA|TRBV6-2/TRBV6-3|NA
CASSYSWQNQPQHF
TGTGCCAGCAGTTACTCGTGGCAGAATCAGCCCCAGCATTTT
>TRBJ2-6|NA|TRBV2|NA
CASSPVGANVLTF
TGTGCCAGCAGTCCGGTCGGGGCCAACGTCCTGACTTTC